These 6 T cell receptor beta chains originate from one sample sequenced in a study of blood T cell repertoires in COVID-19. The protocol was immunoSEQ multiplex PCR, while the TCRdb copy is restricted to in-frame clones and leaves out a portion. The sample shows about half a million clones, around 85% of them seen only once. The sequencing input was PBMCs or T cells enriched from blood (not recorded which). Receptors originate from a woman aged 55 to 70 who had recovered from COVID-19.

The rearrangement joins TRBV5-1 to TRBJ2-7, with 9 bases fitting TRBD2. V was pared by 2 bases and J by 4 bases, with 10 bases of the junction left unmatched. The CDR3 is 16 residues long. Germline V gene data show CDR1 as SGHRS and CDR2 as YFSETQ. CDR3 in DNA: TGCGCCAGCAGCTTTGGGCTAGCGGGGACGGATTACGAGCAGTACGTC. Protein sequence: CASSFGLAGTDYEQYV.

This sequence joins TRBV19 and TRBJ2-1; D uncertain. The CDR3 runs to 14 residues. Trimming took off 5 bases at V and 4 bases at J, with 12 bases between the two ends. Germline V gene sequence: CDR1 LNHDA, CDR2 SQIVND (reference sequence). The CDR3 loop reads CASSFTTPYNEQFF. CDR3 bases: TGTGCCAGTAGTTTCACTACACCTTACAATGAGCAGTTCTTC.

Here the CDR3 DNA reads TGCGCCAGCAGCTTGGATGCAGGTGGAACTGAAGCTTTCTTT. It yields the protein CASSLDAGGTEAFF. The V call is TRBV5-1, the J call TRBJ1-1, with no clear D. The V end was cut by 0 bases, the J end by 5 bases, with 11 bases between. The CDR3 consists of 14 residues. Germline V gene lookup returns CDR1 SGHRS and CDR2 YFSETQ.

Comments on this clone: The sample contains more than one DNA sequence encoding this CDR3. The V and J genes are TRBV4-1 and TRBJ1-1, with a tentative D call TRBD1 (5 bases). Germline loops: CDR1 MGHRA, CDR2 YSYEKL. The CDR3 runs to 13 residues. V lost 3 bases and J lost 1, with 6 bases in between. CDR3 DNA sequence: TGCGCCAGCAGCCAGGGGCAGAACACTGAAGCTTTCTTT. Protein product: CASSQGQNTEAFF.

V usage is TRBV12-5 and J usage is TRBJ2-1; 13 positions agree with TRBD2. Germline CDR1 and CDR2: LGHNT and FRNRAP. J lost 5 bases, V lost 4 bases, and 5 bases had no gene match. This CDR3 is 16 amino acids long. CDR3 protein: CASGSPGLAGNNEQFF. The CDR3 DNA reads as TGTGCTAGTGGTTCGCCGGGACTAGCGGGAAACAATGAGCAGTTCTTC. Full variable domain (rest looked up from reference TRBV12-5 and TRBJ2-1): DARVTQTPRHKVTEMGQEVTMRCQPILGHNTVFWYRQTMMQGLELLAYFRNRAPLDDSGMPKDRFSAEMPDATLATLKIQPSEPRDSAVYFCASGSPGLAGNNEQFFGPGTRLTVL.

This clone showed up just once. V gene TRBV9 combines with J gene TRBJ2-3, with D possibly matching TRBD2 (5 bases). Germline V lookup: CDR1 SGDLS, CDR2 YYNGEE. V was cut by 2 bases and J by 2 bases, with 12 bases left in between. This CDR3 is 15 amino acids long. The CDR3 DNA is TGTGCCAGCAGCGTGATGGACTTCTCCACAGATACGCAGTATTTT. It codes for CASSVMDFSTDTQYF.